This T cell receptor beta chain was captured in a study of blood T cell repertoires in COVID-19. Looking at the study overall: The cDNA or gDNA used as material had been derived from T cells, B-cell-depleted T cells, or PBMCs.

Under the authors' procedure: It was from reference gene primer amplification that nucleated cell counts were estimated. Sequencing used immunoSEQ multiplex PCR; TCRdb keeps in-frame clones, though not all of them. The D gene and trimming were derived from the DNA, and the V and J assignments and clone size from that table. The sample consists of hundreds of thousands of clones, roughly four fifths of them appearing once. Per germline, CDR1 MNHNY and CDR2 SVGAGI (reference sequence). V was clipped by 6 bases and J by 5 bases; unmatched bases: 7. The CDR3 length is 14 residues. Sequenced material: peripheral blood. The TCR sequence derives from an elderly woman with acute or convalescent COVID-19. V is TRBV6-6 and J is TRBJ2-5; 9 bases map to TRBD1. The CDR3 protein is CASRKGQGGETQYF. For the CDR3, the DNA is TGTGCCAGCAGAAAGGGACAGGGCGGGGAGACCCAGTACTTC.